This TCR beta chain originates from a study of T cells in Graves' hyperthyroidism and ophthalmopathy. Findings of the study overall: Ophthalmopathy and stable hyperthyroidism were told apart by a 13 V-J model. Appearing also in blood were most of the thyroid clonotypes expanded above 0.001.

What was amplified from RNA transcripts were TCR beta CDR3 regions. Carried out on the TCR CDR3, a first-round RT-PCR used the HTBI primer set. TCRdb itself ran the multiplex PCR reads through MiXCR, one entry per CDR3 protein. The table includes roughly 110,000 distinct CDR3 sequences, approximately 16% detected once. Uncontrolled infections, other autoimmune diseases, pregnancy or lactation led to exclusion of patients. Each 10 ml fresh peripheral blood draw supplied the PBMCs. Trimming left V 0 bases short and J 3 bases short, with 11 bases between. The CDR3 spans 15 residues. Germline-derived CDR1 and CDR2 are SGHRS and YFSETQ. This clonotype was detected many times. The target antigen is unknown.

The receptor comes from a woman in her forties or fifties with Graves' hyperthyroidism. Material for sequencing was blood. The V and J genes are TRBV5-1 and TRBJ2-3; TRBD1 might be the D (6 bases). The CDR3 nucleotides read TGCGCCAGCAGCTTGGCAGGGGAATGGACAGATACGCAGTATTTT. Residues: CASSLAGEWTDTQYF.